This T cell receptor beta chain was identified in a study of T-cell reconstitution after alpha-beta-depleted transplantation in children. Whole-study results and caveats: Some patients showed high day-60 TCRbeta diversity, which derived from surviving recipient T cells and thymic progenitors.

The library targeted TCRbeta and was prepared with unique molecular identifiers. MiXCR, applied by TCRdb to the PCR reads, yields one record per CDR3 protein. The top ten clones hold approximately 13% of a sample with roughly 160,000 distinct CDR3 sequences, around 10% of them seen once. At least ten counts were recorded for this clonotype. Its target is unknown. The clonotype was recovered from a boy aged 2 to 10 with acute myeloid leukemia, due to receive a stem cell transplant. The sequencing used PBMCs, collected before TCRalphabeta/CD19-depleted stem cell transplant.

CDR3 DNA: TGTGCCAGCAGCTTACCACAGTCGAGGGATACGCAGTATTTT. The encoded protein is CASSLPQSRDTQYF. The rearrangement joins TRBV7-8 to TRBJ2-3, with D hard to call. V was clipped by 2 bases and J by 6 bases, with 12 bases between them. Germline loops: CDR1 SGHVS, CDR2 FQNEAQ. This CDR3 contains 14 residues. The variable domain in full, completed from reference TRBV7-8 and TRBJ2-3, reads GAGVSQSPRYKVAKRGQDVALRCDPISGHVSLFWYQQALGQGPEFLTYFQNEAQLDKSGLPSDRFFAERPEGSVSTLKIQRTQQEDSAVYLCASSLPQSRDTQYFGPGTRLTVL.